One sample yielded the 16 T cell receptor beta chains listed below, sequenced in a study of CD8 T cells in Susac syndrome. With random hexamers, reverse transcription was performed on about 0.5 to 1 ug of RNA. TCRdb reprocessed the immunoSEQ multiplex PCR reads via MiXCR and lists one record per CDR3 protein. The sample records approximately 160,000 distinct CDR3 sequences, approximately 93% being singletons. The source material was CD4+ T cells from PBMCs. The receptors were gathered from a human donor with multiple sclerosis.

The genes are TRBV20-1 and TRBJ2-7; D unresolved. From germline, CDR1 is DFQATT and CDR2 SNEGSKA (reference sequence). Trimming left V 6 bases short and J 5 bases short, with 14 bases between. The length of the CDR3 is 12 residues. CDR3 sequence: CSAVAPPNEQYF. CDR3 DNA: TGCAGTGCCGTAGCTCCCCCCAACGAGCAGTACTTC.

This clonotype was recorded once. The chain combines TRBV4-1 with TRBJ2-6; 7 bases align to TRBD1. The CDR3 is made up of 17 amino acids. Germline V gene data show CDR1 as MGHRA and CDR2 as YSYEKL. The V gene end was trimmed by 4 bases and the J gene end by 2 bases; junction bases not matched to a gene: 8. DNA of the CDR3: TGCGCCAGCAGCCGGACTTCCGGGACAGCTGGGGCCAACGTCCTGACTTTC. As protein: CASSRTSGTAGANVLTF.

CDR3: CASSLRLQNTEAFF. The CDR3, as DNA: TGTGCCAGCAGTTTAAGGCTACAGAACACTGAAGCTTTCTTT. The chain joins TRBV12-3 or TRBV12-4 to TRBJ1-1; D is unclear. The CDR3 has 14 amino acids. Trimming pared 2 bases from V and 1 base from J, leaving 8 bases between.

This clonotype was counted once. The chain joins TRBV7-9 to TRBJ2-1; D tentatively fits TRBD1 or TRBD2 (5 bases each). The germline V and J ends were trimmed by 5 bases and 2 bases, with 13 bases remaining between them. The germline V gene has CDR1 SEHNR and CDR2 FQNEAQ (reference sequence). There are 15 residues in the CDR3. The CDR3 protein is CASSGAGSPYNEQFF. DNA for the CDR3: TGTGCCAGCAGCGGGGCGGGTTCTCCCTACAATGAGCAGTTCTTC.

In its sample, this clonotype was seen once. The rearrangement joins TRBV28 to TRBJ1-2; perhaps TRBD1 as D (5 bases). Germline V gene sequence: CDR1 MDHEN, CDR2 SYDVKM. V was shortened by 2 bases and J by 2 bases, with 15 bases between the two germline ends. This CDR3 region has 16 residues. The CDR3 coding sequence is TGTGCCAGCAGTTTAAAGTACGCAGGGCCGAACTATGGCTACACCTTC. Its translation is CASSLKYAGPNYGYTF.

The rearrangement uses TRBV29-1 and TRBJ2-3; D is uncertain. V dropped 1 base and J dropped 0 bases, with 5 bases sitting between them. Germline V gene sequence: CDR1 SQVTM, CDR2 ANQGSEA. This CDR3 contains 13 residues. CDR3 sequence reads: CSVEALSTDTQYF. In DNA, the CDR3 is TGCAGCGTTGAAGCTCTTAGCACAGATACGCAGTATTTT.

The chain links TRBV18 to TRBJ1-5; TRBD1 matches at 7 bases. Germline CDR1 is KGHSH and CDR2 is LQKENI. V was clipped by 3 bases and J by 7 bases; unmatched bases: 9. This CDR3 has 15 amino acids. The CDR3 loop is CASSPATGSDQPQHF. The CDR3 nucleotides are TGTGCCAGCTCACCGGCGACAGGGTCGGACCAGCCCCAGCATTTT.

The chain is built from TRBV23-1 and TRBJ1-1; D might be TRBD1 (5 bases). TRBV23-1 is noted as an ORF with a role that remains uncertain. This CDR3 spans 17 amino acids. Trimming stripped 3 bases from V and 0 bases from J, with 17 bases between. The DNA of the CDR3 is TGCGCCAGCAGTCAGCTACCTACAGGAGACTTGAACACTGAAGCTTTCTTT. Translated: CASSQLPTGDLNTEAFF.

The chain recombines TRBV27 with TRBJ2-3, with unresolved D. V was pared by 2 bases and J by 2 bases, with 8 bases between. The CDR3 runs to 14 residues. CDR1 MNHEY and CDR2 SMNVEV come from the germline V gene (reference sequence). The CDR3 spells CASSLASFTDTQYF. CDR3 sequence (DNA): TGTGCCAGCAGTTTAGCCAGTTTCACAGATACGCAGTATTTT.

This rearrangement joins TRBV5-1 to TRBJ2-2; D unclear. The CDR3 has 12 amino acids. V lost 5 bases, J lost 8 bases, and 10 bases lay in between. CDR1 and CDR2 (germline): SGHRS, YFSETQ. This CDR3 is CASSQNIGELFF. The CDR3 nucleotides are TGCGCCAGCAGTCAGAATATTGGGGAGCTGTTTTTT.

The chain joins TRBV7-9 to TRBJ1-2, with D perhaps TRBD1 (6 bases). Germline V CDR1 and CDR2: SEHNR, FQNEAQ (reference sequence). This CDR3 is built from 14 residues. V was clipped by 5 bases and J by 1 base, with 11 bases between them. CDR3 in DNA: TGTGCCAGCAGCCTAGGACAGAATAACTATGGCTACACCTTC. Encoded protein: CASSLGQNNYGYTF. Filled out from reference TRBV7-9 and TRBJ1-2, the complete variable domain reads DTGVSQNPRHKITKRGQNVTFRCDPISEHNRLYWYRQTLGQGPEFLTYFQNEAQLEKSRLLSDRFSAERPKGSFSTLEIQRTEQGDSAMYLCASSLGQNNYGYTFGSGTRLTVV.

This chain links TRBV29-1 with TRBJ2-1; 8 bases are a match to TRBD2. CDR1 is SQVTM and CDR2 is ANQGSEA in the germline V gene. Germline trimming cut 7 bases from V and 9 bases from J; bases unmatched to any gene: 17. The CDR3 has 15 amino acids. CDR3 protein: CSAAGSSGSGIEQFF. Here the CDR3 DNA reads TGCAGCGCCGCTGGGTCCAGCGGGAGTGGGATTGAGCAGTTCTTC.

The chain is built from TRBV3-1 and TRBJ1-2, with 9 bases lining up with TRBD1. Trimming cost V 3 bases and J 6 bases; bases outside gene matches: 5. Germline values: CDR1 LGHDT, CDR2 YNNKEL (reference sequence). The CDR3 runs to 14 residues. The CDR3: CASSHQTGGDGYTF. The DNA for the CDR3 is TGTGCCAGCAGCCACCAGACAGGGGGGGATGGCTACACCTTC.

The rearrangement links TRBV27 to TRBJ2-7, with D perhaps TRBD1 (5 bases). Germline lookup yields CDR1 MNHEY and CDR2 SMNVEV (reference sequence). The CDR3 extends over 13 amino acids. V dropped 5 bases and J dropped 5 bases, with 13 bases sitting between them. CDR3 bases: TGTGCCAGCAGTCCTACCCCAGGGAACGAGCAGTACTTC. Its translation: CASSPTPGNEQYF.

This chain links TRBV24-1 with TRBJ2-2; D uncertain. V was pared by 8 bases and J by 7 bases, with 10 bases between. The CDR3 extends over 12 amino acids. CDR1 and CDR2 from the germline V gene are KGHDR and SFDVKD. The CDR3 here is CATTTSHGELFF. For the CDR3, the DNA is TGTGCCACCACGACGAGTCACGGGGAGCTGTTTTTT.

J is TRBJ1-1 and V is TRBV12-3 or TRBV12-4, with D unresolved. V was pared by 2 bases and J by 4 bases, with 8 bases between. The CDR3 length is 13 residues. CDR3 DNA: TGTGCCAGCAGTTTACTCCCTTCCACTGAAGCTTTCTTT. It translates to CASSLLPSTEAFF.